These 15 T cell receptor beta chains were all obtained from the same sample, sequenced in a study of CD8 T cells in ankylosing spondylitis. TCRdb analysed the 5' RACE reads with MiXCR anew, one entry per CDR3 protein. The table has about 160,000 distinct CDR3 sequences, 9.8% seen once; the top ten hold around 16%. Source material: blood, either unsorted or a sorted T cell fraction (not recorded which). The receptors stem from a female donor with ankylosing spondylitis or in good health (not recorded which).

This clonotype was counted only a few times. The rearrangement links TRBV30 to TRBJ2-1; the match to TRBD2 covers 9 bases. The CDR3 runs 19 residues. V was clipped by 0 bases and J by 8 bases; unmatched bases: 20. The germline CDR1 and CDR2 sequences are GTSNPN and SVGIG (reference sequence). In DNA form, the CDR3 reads TGTGCCTGGAGTGTACAAGAAATAGGCGGGAGGGCCCTCCTGGATGAGCAGTTCTTC. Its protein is CAWSVQEIGGRALLDEQFF. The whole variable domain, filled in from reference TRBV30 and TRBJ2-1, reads SQTIHQWPATLVQPVGSPLSLECTVEGTSNPNLYWYRQAAGRGLQLLFYSVGIGQISSEVPQNLSASRPQDRQFILSSKKLLLSDSGFYLCAWSVQEIGGRALLDEQFFGPGTRLTVL.

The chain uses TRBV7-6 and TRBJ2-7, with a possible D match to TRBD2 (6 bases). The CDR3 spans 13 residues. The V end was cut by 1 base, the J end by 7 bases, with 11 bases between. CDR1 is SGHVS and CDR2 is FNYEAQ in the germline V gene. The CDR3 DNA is TGTGCCAGCAGCTTAGTGGTTCGGGGGGAGCAGTACTTC. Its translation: CASSLVVRGEQYF.

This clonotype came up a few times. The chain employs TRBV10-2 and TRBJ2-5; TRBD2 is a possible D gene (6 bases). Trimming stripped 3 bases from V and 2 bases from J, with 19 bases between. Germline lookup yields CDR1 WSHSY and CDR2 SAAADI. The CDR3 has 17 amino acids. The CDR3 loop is CASSEPLVADSQETQYF. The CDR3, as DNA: TGCGCCAGCAGTGAACCTTTGGTAGCGGACTCTCAAGAGACCCAGTACTTC.

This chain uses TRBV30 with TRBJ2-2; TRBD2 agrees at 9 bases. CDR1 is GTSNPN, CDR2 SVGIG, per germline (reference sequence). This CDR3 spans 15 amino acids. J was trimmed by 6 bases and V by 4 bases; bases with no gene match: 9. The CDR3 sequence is CAWKGVAGVAGELFF. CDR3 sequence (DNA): TGTGCCTGGAAAGGGGTAGCGGGAGTTGCCGGGGAGCTGTTTTTT. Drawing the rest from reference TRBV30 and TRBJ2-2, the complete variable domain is SQTIHQWPATLVQPVGSPLSLECTVEGTSNPNLYWYRQAAGRGLQLLFYSVGIGQISSEVPQNLSASRPQDRQFILSSKKLLLSDSGFYLCAWKGVAGVAGELFFGEGSRLTVL.

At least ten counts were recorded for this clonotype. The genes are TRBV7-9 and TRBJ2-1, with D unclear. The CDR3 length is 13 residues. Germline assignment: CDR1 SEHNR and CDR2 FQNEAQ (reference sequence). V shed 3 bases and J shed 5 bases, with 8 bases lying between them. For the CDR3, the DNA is TGTGCCAGCAGCTTGAGTGCCGACAATGAGCAGTTCTTC. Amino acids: CASSLSADNEQFF.

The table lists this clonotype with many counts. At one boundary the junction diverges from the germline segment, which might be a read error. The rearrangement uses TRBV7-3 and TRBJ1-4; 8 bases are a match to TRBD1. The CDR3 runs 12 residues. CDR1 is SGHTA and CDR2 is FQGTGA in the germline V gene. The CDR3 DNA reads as TGTGCCAGCAGCGGGTCTCCTACGGACAGGGATTTT. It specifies CASSGSPTDRDF.

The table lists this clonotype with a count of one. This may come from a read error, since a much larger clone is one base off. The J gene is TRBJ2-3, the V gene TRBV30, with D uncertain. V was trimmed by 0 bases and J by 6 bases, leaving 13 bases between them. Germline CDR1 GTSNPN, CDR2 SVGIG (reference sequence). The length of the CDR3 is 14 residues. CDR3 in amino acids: CAWSVTPFRDTQYF. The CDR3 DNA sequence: TGTGCCTGGAGTGTCACTCCCTTCAGGGATACGCAGTATTTT.

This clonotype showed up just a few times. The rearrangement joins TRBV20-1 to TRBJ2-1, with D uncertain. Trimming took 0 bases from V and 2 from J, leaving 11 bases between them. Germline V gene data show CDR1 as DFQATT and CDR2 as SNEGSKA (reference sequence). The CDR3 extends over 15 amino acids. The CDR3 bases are TGCAGTGCTAGAGATCCCGGCTCTCCCTACAATGAGCAGTTCTTC. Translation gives CSARDPGSPYNEQFF.

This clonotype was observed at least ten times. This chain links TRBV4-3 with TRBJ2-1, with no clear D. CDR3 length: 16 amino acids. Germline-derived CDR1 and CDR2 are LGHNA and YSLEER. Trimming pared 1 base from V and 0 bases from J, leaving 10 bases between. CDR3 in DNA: TGCGCCAGCAGCCAAGGTGTGCGGAGCTCCTACAATGAGCAGTTCTTC. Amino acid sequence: CASSQGVRSSYNEQFF.

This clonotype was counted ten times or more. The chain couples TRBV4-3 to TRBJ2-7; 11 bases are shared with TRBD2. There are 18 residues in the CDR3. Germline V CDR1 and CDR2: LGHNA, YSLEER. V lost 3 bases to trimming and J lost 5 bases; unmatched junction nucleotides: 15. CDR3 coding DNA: TGCGCCAGCAGCCACCTCCTTCGGCTAGCGGGAGGTGTCAACGAGCAGTACTTC. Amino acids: CASSHLLRLAGGVNEQYF.

In DNA form, the CDR3 reads TGTGCCAGCAGTCGATTTAGCGGGAGGGTGACAGATACGCAGTATTTT. Translated: CASSRFSGRVTDTQYF. The chain combines TRBV12-3 or TRBV12-4 with TRBJ2-3, with 11 bases lining up with TRBD2. V was clipped by 5 bases and J by 3 bases; unmatched bases: 7. The CDR3 runs 16 residues.

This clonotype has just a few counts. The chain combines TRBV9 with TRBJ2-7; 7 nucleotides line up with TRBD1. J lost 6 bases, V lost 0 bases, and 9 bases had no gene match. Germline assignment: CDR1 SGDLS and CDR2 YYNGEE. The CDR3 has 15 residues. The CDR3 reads CASSVGQGRGLEQYF. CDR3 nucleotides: TGTGCCAGCAGCGTAGGACAGGGCCGAGGGCTCGAGCAGTACTTC. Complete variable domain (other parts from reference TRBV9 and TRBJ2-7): DSGVTQTPKHLITATGQRVTLRCSPRSGDLSVYWYQQSLDQGLQFLIQYYNGEERAKGNILERFSAQQFPDLHSELNLSSLELGDSALYFCASSVGQGRGLEQYFGPGTRLTVT.

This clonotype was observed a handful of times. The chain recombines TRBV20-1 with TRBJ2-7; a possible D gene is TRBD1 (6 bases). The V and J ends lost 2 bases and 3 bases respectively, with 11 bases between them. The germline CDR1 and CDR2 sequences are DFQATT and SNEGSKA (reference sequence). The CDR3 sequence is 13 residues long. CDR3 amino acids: CSARPGHLYEQYF. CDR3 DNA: TGCAGTGCTAGACCGGGACATCTCTACGAGCAGTACTTC.

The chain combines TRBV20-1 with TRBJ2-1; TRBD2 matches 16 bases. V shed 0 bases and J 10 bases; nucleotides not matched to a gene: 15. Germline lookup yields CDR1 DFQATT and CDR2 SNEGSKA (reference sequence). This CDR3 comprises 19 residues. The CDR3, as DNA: TGCAGTGCTAGAGATCTATTTCAGGGGACTAGCGGGGGGGTGGAAGAGCAGTTCTTC. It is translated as CSARDLFQGTSGGVEEQFF.

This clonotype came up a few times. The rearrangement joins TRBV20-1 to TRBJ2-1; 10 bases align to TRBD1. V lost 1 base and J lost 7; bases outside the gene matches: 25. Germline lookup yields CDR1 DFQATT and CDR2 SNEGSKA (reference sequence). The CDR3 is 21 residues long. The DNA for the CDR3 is TGCAGTGCTAGAGGAAGGCCGACCGGGACAGGGGCCCCCCTTCGTCGGAATGAGCAGTTCTTC. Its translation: CSARGRPTGTGAPLRRNEQFF.